Listed below are T cell receptor beta chains from one sample, sequenced in a study of technical replicates of blood from several donors. Some clones are missing from TCRdb's copy, which holds only in-frame ones; the method was immunoSEQ multiplex PCR. The data contain 50,000 to 70,000 clones, approximately 86% of them singletons. The sample consisted of PBMCs. The receptors were gathered from a human donor in good health. Some clones in this sample may be carry-over from other donors' samples. Each CDR3 is given with its conserved first and last residue. The D gene is left open where the match is weak. Not all rows give a size; the values are once, few, many and, for expanded clones, a class.

cdr3_length: 16; j_call: TRBJ1-3; clone_size: -; v_call: TRBV18; d_call: -; cdr3_aa: CASSPPAGNSGNTIYF; cdr3_nt: TGTGCCAGCTCACCGCCTGCAGGGAACTCTGGAAACACCATATATTTT
cdr3_length: 13; j_call: TRBJ1-1; clone_size: -; v_call: TRBV2; d_call: -; cdr3_aa: CASKLGRDTEAFF; cdr3_nt: TGTGCCAGCAAGTTGGGGAGGGATACTGAAGCTTTCTTT
cdr3_length: 17; j_call: TRBJ2-3; clone_size: -; v_call: TRBV7-2; d_call: TRBD2; cdr3_aa: CASSLAPLAGVADTQYF; cdr3_nt: TGTGCCAGCAGCTTAGCGCCGTTAGCGGGGGTCGCGGATACGCAGTATTTT
cdr3_length: 14; j_call: TRBJ1-1; clone_size: few; v_call: TRBV11-3; d_call: -; cdr3_aa: CASSLTGVNTEAFF; cdr3_nt: TGTGCCAGCAGCCTAACGGGAGTGAACACTGAAGCTTTCTTT
cdr3_length: 13; j_call: TRBJ2-2; clone_size: -; v_call: TRBV5-4; d_call: TRBD1; cdr3_aa: CASSPGQGGELFF; cdr3_nt: TGTGCCAGCAGCCCCGGACAGGGCGGGGAGCTGTTTTTT
cdr3_length: 16; j_call: TRBJ1-2; clone_size: -; v_call: TRBV6-5; d_call: -; cdr3_aa: CASSYGFSPGSYGYTF; cdr3_nt: TGTGCCAGCAGTTACGGGTTCTCCCCGGGGAGCTATGGCTACACCTTC
cdr3_length: 15; j_call: TRBJ2-5; clone_size: -; v_call: TRBV6-6; d_call: TRBD1; cdr3_aa: CASSSGTGGDETQYF; cdr3_nt: TGTGCCAGCAGCTCCGGGACAGGGGGTGACGAGACCCAGTACTTC
cdr3_length: 15; j_call: TRBJ2-2; clone_size: -; v_call: TRBV7-8; d_call: TRBD2; cdr3_aa: CASRALAGGTGELFF; cdr3_nt: TGTGCCAGCAGGGCCCTAGCGGGAGGCACCGGGGAGCTGTTTTTT
cdr3_length: 12; j_call: TRBJ2-5; clone_size: few; v_call: TRBV5-1; d_call: -; cdr3_aa: CASSLARETQYF; cdr3_nt: TGCGCCAGCAGCTTGGCCCGGGAGACCCAGTACTTC
cdr3_length: 14; j_call: TRBJ2-7; clone_size: -; v_call: TRBV4-3; d_call: -; cdr3_aa: CASSQDSEAYEQYF; cdr3_nt: TGCGCCAGCAGCCAAGATTCTGAGGCCTACGAGCAGTACTTC
cdr3_length: 14; j_call: TRBJ1-4; clone_size: -; v_call: TRBV7-2; d_call: TRBD1; cdr3_aa: CASSSTGRNEKLFF; cdr3_nt: TGTGCCAGCAGCTCGACAGGGCGGAATGAAAAACTGTTTTTT
cdr3_length: 16; j_call: TRBJ1-5; clone_size: -; v_call: TRBV30; d_call: -; cdr3_aa: CAWSAGHLVGNQPQHF; cdr3_nt: TGTGCCTGGAGTGCAGGACATCTCGTCGGCAATCAGCCCCAGCATTTT
cdr3_length: 13; j_call: TRBJ1-2; clone_size: -; v_call: TRBV5-8; d_call: -; cdr3_aa: CASSLFEWSGYTF; cdr3_nt: TGTGCCAGCAGCTTGTTCGAGTGGAGTGGCTACACCTTC
cdr3_length: 15; j_call: TRBJ1-5; clone_size: -; v_call: TRBV5-4; d_call: -; cdr3_aa: CASSPNQDSNQPQHF; cdr3_nt: TGTGCCAGCAGCCCCAATCAGGATAGCAATCAGCCCCAGCATTTT
cdr3_length: 13; j_call: TRBJ1-1; clone_size: few; v_call: TRBV12-5; d_call: -; cdr3_aa: CASRTKQGNEAFF; cdr3_nt: TGTGCTAGTAGGACAAAACAGGGAAATGAAGCTTTCTTT
cdr3_length: 14; j_call: TRBJ2-7; clone_size: -; v_call: TRBV27; d_call: -; cdr3_aa: CASSVTIGTYEQYF; cdr3_nt: TGTGCCAGCAGTGTAACTATTGGAACCTACGAGCAGTACTTC
cdr3_length: 13; j_call: TRBJ2-7; clone_size: -; v_call: TRBV5-1; d_call: -; cdr3_aa: CASSLAPQHEQYF; cdr3_nt: TGCGCCAGCAGCTTGGCCCCACAGCACGAGCAGTACTTC
cdr3_length: 14; j_call: TRBJ2-7; clone_size: once; v_call: TRBV19; d_call: -; cdr3_aa: CASRLSRLHYEQYF; cdr3_nt: TGTGCCAGTAGGCTCTCGAGACTACATTACGAGCAGTACTTC
cdr3_length: 15; j_call: TRBJ1-5; clone_size: once; v_call: TRBV7-2; d_call: -; cdr3_aa: CASSLVTGINQPQHF; cdr3_nt: TGTGCCAGCAGCTTAGTAACGGGGATCAATCAGCCCCAGCATTTT
cdr3_length: 15; j_call: TRBJ1-5; clone_size: -; v_call: TRBV27; d_call: -; cdr3_aa: CASSSGWGLNQPQHF; cdr3_nt: TGTGCCAGCAGTTCTGGATGGGGCCTCAATCAGCCCCAGCATTTT
cdr3_length: 15; j_call: TRBJ2-7; clone_size: once; v_call: TRBV5-1; d_call: TRBD1; cdr3_aa: CASSGLQGGRSEQYF; cdr3_nt: TGCGCCAGCAGCGGGTTACAGGGGGGTAGATCCGAGCAGTACTTC
cdr3_length: 16; j_call: TRBJ2-7; clone_size: -; v_call: TRBV7-9; d_call: -; cdr3_aa: CASSAAQAQPSYEQYF; cdr3_nt: TGTGCCAGCAGCGCCGCTCAGGCCCAACCTTCCTACGAGCAGTACTTC
cdr3_length: 15; j_call: TRBJ1-3; clone_size: -; v_call: TRBV27; d_call: -; cdr3_aa: CASSLSGRASDTIYF; cdr3_nt: TGTGCCAGCAGTTTAAGCGGGAGGGCAAGTGACACCATATATTTT
cdr3_length: 14; j_call: TRBJ2-7; clone_size: -; v_call: TRBV18; d_call: TRBD1; cdr3_aa: CASSAGTGGYEQYF; cdr3_nt: TGTGCCAGCTCAGCCGGGACAGGGGGCTACGAGCAGTACTTC
cdr3_length: 14; j_call: TRBJ1-2; clone_size: -; v_call: TRBV15; d_call: -; cdr3_aa: CATSSPGLGHGYTF; cdr3_nt: TGTGCCACCAGCTCGCCAGGGCTTGGGCATGGCTACACCTTC
cdr3_length: 14; j_call: TRBJ1-2; clone_size: -; v_call: TRBV5-4; d_call: -; cdr3_aa: CASSLIGQTYGYTF; cdr3_nt: TGTGCCAGCAGCTTGATAGGACAAACCTATGGCTACACCTTC
cdr3_length: 17; j_call: TRBJ2-1; clone_size: many; v_call: TRBV7-2; d_call: TRBD2; cdr3_aa: CASSTGVRLAPYNEQFF; cdr3_nt: TGTGCCAGCAGCACCGGCGTGAGACTAGCGCCTTACAATGAGCAGTTCTTC
cdr3_length: 16; j_call: TRBJ2-3; clone_size: once; v_call: TRBV7-9; d_call: TRBD2; cdr3_aa: CASSLGLAGGYDTQYF; cdr3_nt: TGTGCCAGCAGCCTCGGACTAGCGGGAGGGTACGATACGCAGTATTTT
cdr3_length: 15; j_call: TRBJ1-2; clone_size: -; v_call: TRBV7-2; d_call: -; cdr3_aa: CASSLFFSGSNGYTF; cdr3_nt: TGTGCCAGCAGCTTATTTTTTAGCGGGTCCAATGGCTACACCTTC
cdr3_length: 16; j_call: TRBJ1-6; clone_size: -; v_call: TRBV6-1; d_call: -; cdr3_aa: CASSDRFRSDNSPLHF; cdr3_nt: TGTGCCAGCAGTGACAGGTTTCGCTCGGATAATTCACCCCTCCACTTT
cdr3_length: 14; j_call: TRBJ2-1; clone_size: -; v_call: TRBV2; d_call: TRBD2; cdr3_aa: CASRTSGGAIEQFF; cdr3_nt: TGTGCCAGCAGGACTAGCGGGGGGGCCATTGAGCAGTTCTTC
cdr3_length: 14; j_call: TRBJ1-5; clone_size: -; v_call: TRBV18; d_call: -; cdr3_aa: CASSPLGANQPQHF; cdr3_nt: TGTGCCAGCTCACCATTAGGAGCCAATCAGCCCCAGCATTTT
cdr3_length: 15; j_call: TRBJ2-2; clone_size: -; v_call: TRBV9; d_call: TRBD1; cdr3_aa: CASSSRTGNTGELFF; cdr3_nt: TGTGCCAGCAGCTCTCGGACAGGGAACACCGGGGAGCTGTTTTTT
cdr3_length: 14; j_call: TRBJ2-7; clone_size: once; v_call: TRBV5-1; d_call: -; cdr3_aa: CASSPWVGLSEQYF; cdr3_nt: TGCGCCAGCAGCCCCTGGGTGGGGCTCTCCGAGCAGTACTTC
cdr3_length: 14; j_call: TRBJ2-2; clone_size: -; v_call: TRBV6-1; d_call: -; cdr3_aa: CASSEAGGTGELFF; cdr3_nt: TGTGCCAGCAGTGAAGCGGGGGGAACCGGGGAGCTGTTTTTT
cdr3_length: 19; j_call: TRBJ2-6; clone_size: -; v_call: TRBV4-2; d_call: TRBD1; cdr3_aa: CASSQDPGTADSGANVLTF; cdr3_nt: TGTGCCAGCAGCCAAGATCCCGGGACAGCCGACTCTGGGGCCAACGTCCTGACTTTC
cdr3_length: 19; j_call: TRBJ2-7; clone_size: -; v_call: TRBV4-3; d_call: TRBD1; cdr3_aa: CASSQDSDRATQRSYEQYF; cdr3_nt: TGCGCCAGCAGCCAAGATTCGGACAGGGCAACCCAAAGGTCCTACGAGCAGTACTTC
cdr3_length: 18; j_call: TRBJ2-3; clone_size: -; v_call: TRBV4-3; d_call: TRBD1; cdr3_aa: CASSQDYRDRGYPDTQYF; cdr3_nt: TGCGCCAGCAGCCAAGATTACAGGGACAGGGGATACCCAGATACGCAGTATTTT
cdr3_length: 14; j_call: TRBJ1-5; clone_size: -; v_call: TRBV2; d_call: -; cdr3_aa: CASNGVNSNQPQHF; cdr3_nt: TGTGCCAGCAACGGGGTGAATAGCAATCAGCCCCAGCATTTT